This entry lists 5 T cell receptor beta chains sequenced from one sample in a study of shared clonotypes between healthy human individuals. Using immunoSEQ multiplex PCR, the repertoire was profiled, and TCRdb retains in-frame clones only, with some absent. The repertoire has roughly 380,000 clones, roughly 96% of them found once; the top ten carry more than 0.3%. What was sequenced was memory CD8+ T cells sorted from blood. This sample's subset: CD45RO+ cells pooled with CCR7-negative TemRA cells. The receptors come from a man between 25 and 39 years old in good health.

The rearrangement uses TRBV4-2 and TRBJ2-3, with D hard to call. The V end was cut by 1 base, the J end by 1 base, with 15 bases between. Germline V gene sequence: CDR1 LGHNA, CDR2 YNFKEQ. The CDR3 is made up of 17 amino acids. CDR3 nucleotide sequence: TGTGCCAGCAGCCAAGGCCGCTCGGTGAAACGCACAGATACGCAGTATTTT. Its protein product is CASSQGRSVKRTDTQYF.

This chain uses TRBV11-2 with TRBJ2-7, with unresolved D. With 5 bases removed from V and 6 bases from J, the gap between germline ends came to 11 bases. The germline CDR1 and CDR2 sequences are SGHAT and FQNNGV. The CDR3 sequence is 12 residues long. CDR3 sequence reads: CASSPRTAEQYF. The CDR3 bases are TGTGCCAGCAGCCCCCGGACGGCCGAGCAGTACTTC.

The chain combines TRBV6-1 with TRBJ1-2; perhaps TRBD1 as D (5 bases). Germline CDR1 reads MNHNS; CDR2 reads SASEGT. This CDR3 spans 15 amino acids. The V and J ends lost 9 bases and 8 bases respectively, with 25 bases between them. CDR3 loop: CASGVKGFYPGGYTF. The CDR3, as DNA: TGTGCCAGTGGAGTAAAGGGGTTCTACCCTGGAGGCTACACCTTC.

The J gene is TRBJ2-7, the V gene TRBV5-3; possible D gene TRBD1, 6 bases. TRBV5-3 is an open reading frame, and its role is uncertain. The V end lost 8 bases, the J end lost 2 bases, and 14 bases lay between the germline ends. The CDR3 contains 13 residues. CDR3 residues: CARGTGSPYEQYF. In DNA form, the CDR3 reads TGTGCCAGGGGAACAGGGAGCCCCTACGAGCAGTACTTC.

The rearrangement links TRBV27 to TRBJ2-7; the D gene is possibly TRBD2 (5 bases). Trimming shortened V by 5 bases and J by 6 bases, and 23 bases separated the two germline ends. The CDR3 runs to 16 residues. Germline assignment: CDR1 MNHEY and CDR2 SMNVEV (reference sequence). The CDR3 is CASSPSLAATMGEQYF. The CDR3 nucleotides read TGTGCCAGCAGTCCTAGCCTGGCAGCGACTATGGGCGAGCAGTACTTC.